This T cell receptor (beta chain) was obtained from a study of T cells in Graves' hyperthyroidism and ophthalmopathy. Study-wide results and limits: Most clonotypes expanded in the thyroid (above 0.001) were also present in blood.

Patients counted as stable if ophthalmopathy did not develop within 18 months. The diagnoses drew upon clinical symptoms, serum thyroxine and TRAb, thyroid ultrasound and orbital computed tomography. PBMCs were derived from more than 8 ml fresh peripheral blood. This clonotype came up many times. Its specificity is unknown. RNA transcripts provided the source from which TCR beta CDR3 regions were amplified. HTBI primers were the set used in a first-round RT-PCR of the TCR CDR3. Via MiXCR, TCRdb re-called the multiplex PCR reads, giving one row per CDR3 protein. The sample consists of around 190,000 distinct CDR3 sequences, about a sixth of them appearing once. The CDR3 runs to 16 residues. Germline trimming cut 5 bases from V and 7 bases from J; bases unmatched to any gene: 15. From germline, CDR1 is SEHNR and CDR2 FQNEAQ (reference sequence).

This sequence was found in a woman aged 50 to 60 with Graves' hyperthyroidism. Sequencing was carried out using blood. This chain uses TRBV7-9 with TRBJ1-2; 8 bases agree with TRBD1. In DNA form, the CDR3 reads TGTGCCAGCAGCCCTTCTGGTGGACAGGGTAGTACTGGCTACACCTTC. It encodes CASSPSGGQGSTGYTF.